The 6 T cell receptor beta chains presented below share a single source sample, sequenced in a study of cytomegalovirus exposure and HLA in healthy donors listed by TCRdb under 2017. The library was built by means of the immunoSEQ multiplex PCR assay. The multiplex PCR relied on a mix of 60 forward primers for TCR Vbeta segments and 13 reverse primers for TCR Jbeta segments. TCRdb mirrors the immuneACCESS table, restricted to in-frame sequences. Some clones are absent from its copies; in checked studies, under half trace to an unresolved V gene, and the reason for the others is unknown. The sample profile shows about 160,000 clones; roughly 82% of them were found once. The ten largest make up under 7.5% of the sample. The specimen was PBMCs. All receptors come from a man between 45 and 60 years old in good health and CMV-seropositive.

The gene calls are TRBV5-5 and TRBJ2-7; D is undetermined. CDR1 and CDR2 (germline): SGHKS, YYEKEE (reference sequence). The CDR3 extends over 11 amino acids. V was trimmed by 4 bases and J by 1 base, leaving 3 bases between them. The CDR3 bases are TGTGCCAGCAGCCCTTCCTACGAGCAGTACTTC. This sequence encodes CASSPSYEQYF.

V is TRBV5-1 and J is TRBJ2-3; TRBD1 might be the D (5 bases). Germline V gives CDR1 SGHRS, CDR2 YFSETQ. Between the trimmed V and J ends, which lost 3 bases and 6 bases, there was a span of 11 bases. There are 13 residues in the CDR3. Here the CDR3 reads CASSSQNRDTQYF. CDR3 sequence (DNA): TGCGCCAGCAGCTCCCAGAACAGGGATACGCAGTATTTT.

V usage is TRBV5-1 and J usage is TRBJ1-5, with TRBD1 identical over 8 bases. This CDR3 has 15 amino acids. J was trimmed by 4 bases and V by 5 bases; bases with no gene match: 8. The V gene's germline CDR1 is SGHRS and CDR2 YFSETQ. In nucleotides, the CDR3 is TGCGCCAGCAGTACAGGGACAGGAAAAAATCAGCCCCAGCATTTT. Its protein product is CASSTGTGKNQPQHF.

Regarding this clone: A junction end diverges from the germline sequence, so it may reflect a read error. Other DNA sequences in this specimen translate into the identical CDR3. The rearrangement uses TRBV5-1 and TRBJ2-1; TRBD2 aligns across 14 bases. The CDR3 consists of 19 residues. Germline V gene data show CDR1 as SGHRS and CDR2 as YFSETQ. The CDR3 is CASSLATSGRVSSYNEQFF. The CDR3 bases are TGCGCCAGCAGTTTGGCGACTAGCGGGAGGGTTAGCTCCTACAATGAGCAGTTCTTC.

A note on this clone: In the same sample, other DNA sequences code for this CDR3. J is TRBJ1-1 and V is TRBV7-2; no clear D. Looked up from germline, CDR1 is SGHTA and CDR2 is FQGNSA. Trimming took off 1 base at V and 4 bases at J, with 7 bases between the two ends. CDR3 length equals 13 residues. The CDR3 region is CASSLDRGTEAFF. The CDR3 DNA follows: TGTGCCAGCAGCTTAGATCGGGGCACTGAAGCTTTCTTT.

The V gene is TRBV7-2, the J gene TRBJ2-7; D might be TRBD2 (6 bases). Germline V gene sequence: CDR1 SGHTA, CDR2 FQGNSA. V lost 3 bases and J 3 bases, leaving 12 bases between the germline ends. The CDR3 has 14 amino acids. CDR3 in DNA: TGTGCCAGCAGCTTTAAGGGCGGGGTCTACGAGCAGTACTTC. Its protein is CASSFKGGVYEQYF.